This TCR beta chain came from a study of human T cells and chemical hapten exposure. Study as a whole: The patients were mostly female; they had alopecia areata, totalis or universalis.

Time point described: patch test 1, 2 weeks after DPC sensitization. Treatment described: therapeutic diphenylcyclopropenone sensitization with weekly scalp DPC. Germline CDR1 is SQVTM and CDR2 is ANQGSEA. The CDR3 totals 14 residues. V was pared by 4 bases and J by 0 bases, with 10 bases between. TCRdb passed the RACE reads through MiXCR, listing each CDR3 protein once. The table records tens of thousands of distinct CDR3 sequences, 9.3% of them present only once. The chain carries TRBV29-1 and TRBJ1-5; D unclear. The origin of this receptor is a woman between 50 and 59 years old with alopecia areata. Some clones in this sample may be carry-over from other donors' samples. The sample was whole blood, taken in connection with sensitization to the hapten diphenylcyclopropenone (DPC). The CDR3 nucleotides read TGCAGCGTTGCCTTCGGCGGTAGCAATCAGCCCCAGCATTTT. It codes for CSVAFGGSNQPQHF.